The rows below give T cell receptor beta chains drawn from one sample of a study of cytomegalovirus exposure and HLA in healthy donors. The assay was immunoSEQ multiplex PCR, and TCRdb's table has in-frame clones only and misses some. Of roughly 200,000 clones in the sample, 75% to 85% were seen once. The sequencing input was PBMCs. These receptor sequences come from a woman aged 30 to 39 in good health and CMV-seropositive. Both conserved end residues are part of each CDR3. D genes are given only for firm matches. A row's size may be missing; if present it is once, few, many or a size class.

TRBV2	few	NA	TRBJ1-5	TGTGCCAGCTCAGAGGACAACAATCAGCCCCAGCATTTT	CASSEDNNQPQHF
TRBV7-2	NA	TRBD2	TRBJ2-3	TGTGCCAGCAGCCTGACTAGCGGGATAGATACGCAGTATTTT	CASSLTSGIDTQYF
TRBV18	NA	NA	TRBJ2-7	TGTGCCAGCTCACCAGCAGGCGCACCGTACGAGCAGTACTTC	CASSPAGAPYEQYF
TRBV29-1	NA	NA	TRBJ2-7	TGCAGCGTTTGGGAGAAGGGGACACCGACCTACGAGCAGTACTTC	CSVWEKGTPTYEQYF
TRBV6-1	NA	NA	TRBJ2-3	TGTGCCAGCAGTGAAGCCCCTGGGGCCCTTAGCACAGATACGCAGTATTTT	CASSEAPGALSTDTQYF
TRBV18	NA	NA	TRBJ1-2	TGTGCCAGCTCACTCCCCGATAGTGTCGCTGGCTACACCTTC	CASSLPDSVAGYTF
TRBV5-6	NA	TRBD1	TRBJ1-2	TGTGCCAGCAGCTTGGCCGGAGGGGGCGCCTGGGACTATGGCTACACCTTC	CASSLAGGGAWDYGYTF
TRBV19	NA	TRBD1	TRBJ2-7	TGTGCCAGTAGTATTACAGGGGATGCCTACGAGCAGTACTTC	CASSITGDAYEQYF
TRBV11-3	NA	NA	TRBJ2-5	TGTGCCAGCAGCTTATTCCCGGGATGGGGTCAAGAGACCCAGTACTTC	CASSLFPGWGQETQYF
TRBV5-4	NA	NA	TRBJ2-2	TGTGCCAGCAGCTTGGAGGCAGGGGTCACCGGGGAGCTGTTTTTT	CASSLEAGVTGELFF
TRBV6-1	NA	TRBD2	TRBJ2-3	TGTGCCAGCAGTGAAAGGGGACTAGGGGGAGATACGCAGTATTTT	CASSERGLGGDTQYF
TRBV5-1	NA	NA	TRBJ2-3	TGCGCCAGCAGCTTGGACGCGGCGTCAGATACGCAGTATTTT	CASSLDAASDTQYF
TRBV6-5	NA	NA	TRBJ1-5	TGTGCCAGCAGACAGGGCCTCAATCAGCCCCAGCATTTT	CASRQGLNQPQHF
TRBV30	NA	NA	TRBJ2-7	TGTGCCTGGAGTGCTGGCGGAGTCTACGAGCAGTACTTC	CAWSAGGVYEQYF
TRBV18	NA	TRBD1	TRBJ2-7	TGTGCCAGCTCACCACCACAGGGGGCGGGCGAGCAGTACTTC	CASSPPQGAGEQYF
TRBV13	NA	NA	TRBJ1-1	TGTGCCAGCAGCTTATGGCGCCAGGGAAACACTGAAGCTTTCTTT	CASSLWRQGNTEAFF
TRBV4-2	NA	NA	TRBJ2-5	TGTGCCAGCAGCCAAAGCCAGTCAGGGAAGGAGACCCAGTACTTC	CASSQSQSGKETQYF
TRBV10-1	once	TRBD1	TRBJ1-6	TGCGCCAGCAGTGACGGGACAGGGGGTTCACCCCTCCACTTT	CASSDGTGGSPLHF
TRBV28	NA	NA	TRBJ1-2	TGTGCCAGCAGTCCAGCCCCGGGACAAAGCTATGGCTACACCTTC	CASSPAPGQSYGYTF
TRBV10-3	NA	TRBD1	TRBJ1-6	TGTGCCGCCCAGGGGGCTAGTAATTCACCCCTCCACTTT	CAAQGASNSPLHF
TRBV7-2	NA	NA	TRBJ2-5	TGTGCCAGCAACCTCGGGATGGAGACCCAGTACTTC	CASNLGMETQYF
TRBV5-1	once	TRBD1	TRBJ1-5	TGCGCCAGCAGCACTGGACAGGGCAATCAGCCCCAGCATTTT	CASSTGQGNQPQHF
TRBV7-3	NA	NA	TRBJ2-7	TGTGCCAGCTCCCCGACAGGAATTTCCTACGAGCAGTACTTC	CASSPTGISYEQYF
TRBV7-6	NA	TRBD1	TRBJ2-7	TGTGCCAGCAGCTTAGTCCCCCTCGGGACAGGGAGAAACGAGCAGTACTTC	CASSLVPLGTGRNEQYF
TRBV9	NA	NA	TRBJ2-3	TGTGCCAGCAGCCCGTATATCGGGACAGATACGCAGTATTTT	CASSPYIGTDTQYF
TRBV7-6	NA	TRBD2	TRBJ2-1	TGTGCCAGCAGCTCAGAACGGGGGGGTGAGCAGTTCTTC	CASSSERGGEQFF
TRBV9	few	TRBD2	TRBJ2-1	TGTGCCAGCAGCGTAGGGACCGGAGGCGGGGGGGCATCCAATGAGCAGTTCTTC	CASSVGTGGGGASNEQFF
TRBV19	NA	NA	TRBJ2-7	TGTGCCAGTAGTGACCGAGGAATCAGTTACGAGCAGTACTTC	CASSDRGISYEQYF
TRBV30	NA	TRBD1	TRBJ1-6	TGTGCCTGGAGTGAGTGGGACAGCCCGAATTCACCCCTCCACTTT	CAWSEWDSPNSPLHF
TRBV2	NA	NA	TRBJ2-1	TGTGCCAGCAGACACAGGACAGACGGGAACGAGCAGTTCTTC	CASRHRTDGNEQFF
TRBV5-4	once	NA	TRBJ2-3	TGTGCCAGCAGCTTGGAAGCCCGGAGCACAGATACGCAGTATTTT	CASSLEARSTDTQYF
TRBV6-5	NA	NA	TRBJ2-1	TGTGCCAGCAGGGATGGGGCAAACAATGAGCAGTTCTTC	CASRDGANNEQFF
TRBV5-1	NA	TRBD2	TRBJ2-3	TGCGCCAGCAGGGGAGGGCTGACAGACCCGACAGATACGCAGTATTTT	CASRGGLTDPTDTQYF
TRBV4-3	NA	TRBD2	TRBJ2-5	TGCGCCAGCAGCCACCCCTTTCGCGGGAGCAACCAAGAGACCCAGTACTTC	CASSHPFRGSNQETQYF
TRBV11-2	NA	NA	TRBJ2-3	TGTGCCAGCAGCCCCCGGGACACTCGCACAGATACGCAGTATTTT	CASSPRDTRTDTQYF
TRBV10-2	NA	TRBD2	TRBJ2-7	TGCGCCAGCAGTGAGTCGAGGGCTAGCGGGAGCTACGAGCAGTACTTC	CASSESRASGSYEQYF
TRBV4-2	NA	NA	TRBJ1-3	TGTGCCAGCAGCCAAGGAGGGGGACCTGGAAACACCATATATTTT	CASSQGGGPGNTIYF
TRBV5-1	NA	TRBD1	TRBJ2-2	TGCGCCAGCAGCTTGTACGTGGACAGGGGGGCCGGGGAGCTGTTTTTT	CASSLYVDRGAGELFF
TRBV29-1	NA	NA	TRBJ2-7	TGCAGCGTTGCGCTAAGTGGCGAGCAGTACTTC	CSVALSGEQYF
TRBV5-6	once	NA	TRBJ1-5	TGTGCCAGCAGCCCGGGCCCCTTAGGGGATCAGCCCCAGCATTTT	CASSPGPLGDQPQHF
TRBV9	NA	NA	TRBJ2-1	TGTGCCAGCAGCGGGACTACTAGTTTGGGGCTAGTAAGCGAGCAGTTCTTC	CASSGTTSLGLVSEQFF
TRBV6-5	NA	NA	TRBJ1-1	TGTGCCACACAGGGATCGGCGAACACTGAAGCTTTCTTT	CATQGSANTEAFF
TRBV5-1	NA	TRBD1	TRBJ2-1	TGCGCCAGCAGCTTGAGTGGACAGGGGTTTCATGAGCAGTTCTTC	CASSLSGQGFHEQFF
TRBV6-6	NA	TRBD1	TRBJ2-5	TGTGCCAGCAGTCAGCCCGGGACAGGGAAGGAGACCCAGTACTTC	CASSQPGTGKETQYF
TRBV21-1	NA	NA	TRBJ2-1	TGTGCCAGCAGCAAAGTGAAGGGGGCCCCCTACAATGAGCAGTTCTTC	CASSKVKGAPYNEQFF
TRBV4-2	NA	TRBD2	TRBJ2-3	TGTGCCAGCAGCCAGGTAGCGGGGGGTGGGGATACGCAGTATTTT	CASSQVAGGGDTQYF
TRBV6-1	NA	NA	TRBJ2-7	TGTGCCAGCAGCCGACAGACCTCCCTCTACGAGCAGTACTTC	CASSRQTSLYEQYF
TRBV30	NA	NA	TRBJ1-6	TGTGCCTGGAGTGTACGGCTACAGGGCTATAATTCACCCCTCCACTTT	CAWSVRLQGYNSPLHF